One and the same sample provided the 26 T cell receptor beta chains below, sequenced in a study of T-cell reconstitution after alpha-beta-depleted transplantation in children. Unique molecular identifiers were built into the TCRbeta library. Via MiXCR, TCRdb re-called the PCR reads, giving one row per CDR3 protein. The data hold 260,000 or so distinct CDR3 sequences, with around 11% observed a single time. The starting material was PBMCs from the stem cell graft donor, obtained from the stem cell graft. The receptors derive from a human donor who donated a stem cell graft to a child with acute lymphoblastic leukemia.

This clonotype showed up many times. The CDR3 loop is CASSPGMSLQETQYF. Here the CDR3 DNA reads TGCGCCAGCAGCCCCGGAATGTCGTTGCAAGAGACCCAGTACTTC. This chain joins TRBV5-1 and TRBJ2-5; D remains ambiguous. CDR3 length: 15 amino acids. Trimming removed 4 bases at V and 2 bases at J, with 15 bases between. The germline CDR1 and CDR2 sequences are SGHRS and YFSETQ.

This clonotype was seen many times. The chain links TRBV5-1 to TRBJ2-7, with 9 bases that match TRBD1. This CDR3 spans 15 amino acids. The V gene's germline CDR1 is SGHRS and CDR2 YFSETQ. The V gene end was trimmed by 0 bases and the J gene end by 6 bases; junction bases not matched to a gene: 7. The chain's CDR3 is CASSLEGTGFSEQYF. Written as DNA, the CDR3 is TGCGCCAGCAGCTTGGAGGGGACAGGGTTCTCCGAGCAGTACTTC.

This clonotype occurred many times. The V call is TRBV7-8, the J call TRBJ2-5; TRBD2 aligns across 9 bases. V shed 2 bases and J 3 bases; nucleotides not matched to a gene: 16. The germline CDR1 and CDR2 sequences are SGHVS and FQNEAQ. The length of the CDR3 is 19 residues. Here the CDR3 reads CASSLFWPDLAGMEETQYF. The DNA of the CDR3 is TGTGCCAGCAGCTTATTCTGGCCGGATCTAGCGGGGATGGAAGAGACCCAGTACTTC.

This sequence joins TRBV27 and TRBJ1-2, with 7 bases aligning to TRBD1. CDR1 and CDR2 from the germline V gene are MNHEY and SMNVEV (reference sequence). The CDR3 loop spans 13 amino acids. With 8 bases clipped from V and 2 bases from J, the junction kept 5 bases outside the gene matches. The CDR3 loop reads CASGIQGNYGYTF. The CDR3 nucleotides are TGTGCCAGCGGGATACAGGGGAACTATGGCTACACCTTC.

This clonotype was recorded many times. The genes are TRBV12-3 or TRBV12-4 and TRBJ2-7; TRBD1 might be the D (6 bases). The CDR3 is 14 residues long. The germline V and J ends were trimmed by 3 bases and 4 bases, with 13 bases remaining between them. DNA of the CDR3: TGTGCCAGCAGTTTTACTGCAGGGGAATACGAGCAGTACTTC. It translates to CASSFTAGEYEQYF.

This clonotype was detected only a few times. This rearrangement joins TRBV9 to TRBJ2-7; D perhaps matches TRBD2 (7 bases). The V gene's germline CDR1 is SGDLS and CDR2 YYNGEE. The V end was cut by 7 bases, the J end by 4 bases, with 15 bases between. This CDR3 has 13 amino acids. The CDR3, as DNA: TGTGCCAGCGGGGGGGCTAGCTGGTACGAGCAGTACTTC. The encoded protein is CASGGASWYEQYF.

This clonotype was found many times. This rearrangement joins TRBV5-1 to TRBJ2-5; TRBD1 matches 8 bases. The CDR3 contains 16 residues. Trimming removed 0 bases from V and 2 bases from J; junction bases left unmatched: 6. CDR1 and CDR2 from the germline V gene are SGHRS and YFSETQ. The CDR3 protein is CASSLATGTGQETQYF. DNA of the CDR3: TGCGCCAGCAGCTTGGCGACCGGGACAGGACAAGAGACCCAGTACTTC.

Points on this clonotype: This could be a read error, since a much larger clone is one nucleotide away. The CDR3 nucleotides read TGTGCCAGCAGTTTACCCCGACAGGCGGCCGATGAGCAGTTCTTC. Protein sequence: CASSLPRQAADEQFF. V usage is TRBV12-3 or TRBV12-4 and J usage is TRBJ2-1; D is perhaps TRBD1 (6 bases). The CDR3 covers 15 residues. V dropped 2 bases and J dropped 8 bases, with 16 bases sitting between them.

The V gene is TRBV15, the J gene TRBJ1-1; TRBD1 might be the D (5 bases). Germline V CDR1 and CDR2: LNHNV, YYDKDF (reference sequence). The CDR3 length is 16 residues. V lost 7 bases, J lost 3 bases, and 21 bases lay in between. CDR3 sequence (DNA): TGTGCCACCACCCGCCTCATGACCCCGGGGCACACTGAAGCTTTCTTT. Translating it yields CATTRLMTPGHTEAFF.

The J gene is TRBJ2-1, the V gene TRBV12-3 or TRBV12-4, with D hard to call. V gave up 9 bases and J gave up 8 bases, with 17 bases separating them. The CDR3 sequence is 13 residues long. CDR3 in amino acids: CARSRSLGYEQFF. The CDR3 bases are TGTGCCAGGAGTCGTTCTCTGGGGTATGAGCAGTTCTTC.

This clonotype was seen ten or more times. The chain combines TRBV4-3 with TRBJ1-5; D is undetermined. This CDR3 region has 14 residues. In germline, CDR1 is LGHNA, CDR2 YSLEER. The V and J ends lost 4 bases and 0 bases respectively, with 7 bases between them. The CDR3 loop reads CASSLDYSNQPQHF. DNA of the CDR3: TGCGCCAGCAGCCTGGACTATAGCAATCAGCCCCAGCATTTT.

This clonotype has a count of ten or more. The rearrangement links TRBV20-1 to TRBJ1-1; 9 positions agree with TRBD1. V shed 4 bases and J 5 bases; nucleotides not matched to a gene: 14. This CDR3 is 16 amino acids long. CDR1 is DFQATT, CDR2 SNEGSKA, per germline (reference sequence). CDR3 nucleotides: TGCAGTGCTAAGAAAGGGACAGGGTTTTTGAGTACTGAAGCTTTCTTT. Protein: CSAKKGTGFLSTEAFF.

This clonotype showed up just once. The chain employs TRBV10-3 and TRBJ2-3, with unresolved D. V was clipped by 3 bases and J by 4 bases, with 8 bases between them. The CDR3 extends over 13 amino acids. Germline CDR1 and CDR2: ENHRY and SYGVKD. The CDR3 spells CAISEIGPDTQYF. The CDR3 coding sequence is TGTGCCATCAGTGAAATCGGACCAGATACGCAGTATTTT.

The chain links TRBV6-5 to TRBJ1-6; 7 nucleotides match TRBD1. CDR1 is MNHEY and CDR2 is SVGAGI in the germline V gene. The CDR3 spans 17 residues. Unmatched junction bases numbered 10, after V lost 2 bases and J lost 6 bases. The CDR3 loop reads CASSYRPGQALNSPLHF. As DNA, the CDR3 is TGTGCCAGCAGTTACCGCCCAGGACAGGCGCTTAATTCACCCCTCCACTTT.

This clonotype was observed a few times. This chain links TRBV4-1 with TRBJ2-1; the D is unclear. The V end lost 0 bases, the J end lost 3 bases, and 12 bases lay between the germline ends. The CDR3 contains 16 residues. Germline assignment: CDR1 MGHRA and CDR2 YSYEKL. The CDR3 DNA sequence: TGCGCCAGCAGCCAAGATGCGGAGTCCGACTACAATGAGCAGTTCTTC. Its protein is CASSQDAESDYNEQFF.

This clonotype was detected many times. The V and J genes are TRBV7-2 and TRBJ2-7; 7 bases are a match to TRBD1. CDR1 and CDR2 from the germline V gene are SGHTA and FQGNSA. The CDR3 is 14 residues long. V trimming: 3 bases; J trimming: 5 bases; junction bases outside the gene matches: 7. CDR3: CASSLGQRYDEQYF. CDR3 in DNA: TGTGCCAGCAGCTTGGGACAGCGTTATGACGAGCAGTACTTC.

This clonotype was recorded at least ten times. The chain couples TRBV6-2 or TRBV6-3 to TRBJ2-2, with 8 bases matching TRBD2. The junction had 3 bases not matched to a gene; V was cut back by 2 bases and J by 4 bases. CDR1 is MNHEY and CDR2 is SVGEGT in the germline V gene. The CDR3 totals 15 residues. CDR3 sequence (DNA): TGTGCCAGCAGTTACCTGCGGGGGGCCACCGGGGAGCTGTTTTTT. Its protein is CASSYLRGATGELFF.

There are many counts of this clonotype. The V and J genes are TRBV7-8 and TRBJ2-1, with D unresolved. Trimming shortened V by 5 bases and J by 0 bases, and 20 bases separated the two germline ends. This CDR3 comprises 18 residues. Germline CDR1 SGHVS, CDR2 FQNEAQ. The DNA of the CDR3 is TGTGCCAGCAGCCCCCTACGGGCAGGAGCGTTCTCCTACAATGAGCAGTTCTTC. Its protein product is CASSPLRAGAFSYNEQFF.

The chain uses TRBV20-1 and TRBJ2-7; 10 nucleotides match TRBD2. Germline-derived CDR1 and CDR2 are DFQATT and SNEGSKA (reference sequence). V was pared by 5 bases and J by 6 bases, with 19 bases of the junction left unmatched. The length of the CDR3 is 17 residues. In nucleotides, the CDR3 is TGCAGTGCTGACTTAGACGACCAGCGGGGGGGCCTACCCGAGCAGTACTTC. Residues: CSADLDDQRGGLPEQYF.

This clonotype was seen repeatedly, ten times or more. The chain links TRBV7-2 to TRBJ2-7; D gene uncertain. The CDR3 sequence is 14 residues long. Trimming removed 6 bases at V and 7 bases at J, with 19 bases between. Germline values: CDR1 SGHTA, CDR2 FQGNSA. CDR3 sequence (DNA): TGTGCCAGCAGATCTGGACCCTTTTCGGGTGAGCAGTACTTC. This codes for CASRSGPFSGEQYF.

The V call is TRBV5-6, the J call TRBJ2-2; 7 bases agree with TRBD1. Germline lookup yields CDR1 SGHDT and CDR2 YYEEEE. V trimming: 3 bases; J trimming: 3 bases; junction bases outside the gene matches: 8. The CDR3 spans 16 residues. The CDR3 here is CASSSGTAIYTGELFF. The CDR3 DNA reads TGTGCCAGCAGCTCCGGGACAGCTATCTACACCGGGGAGCTGTTTTTT.

This clonotype has a count of ten or more. The chain uses TRBV3-1 and TRBJ1-1, with D possibly being TRBD1 (6 bases). The CDR3 is 12 amino acids. Germline lookup yields CDR1 LGHDT and CDR2 YNNKEL (reference sequence). Trimming pared 1 base from V and 8 bases from J, leaving 8 bases between. CDR3 nucleotide sequence: TGTGCCAGCAGCCAAGCGGACAGAGAAGCTTTCTTT. Residues: CASSQADREAFF. Combining the CDR3 with reference TRBV3-1 and TRBJ1-1 gives the whole variable domain DTAVSQTPKYLVTQMGNDKSIKCEQNLGHDTMYWYKQDSKKFLKIMFSYNNKELIINETVPNRFSPKSPDKAHLNLHINSLELGDSAVYFCASSQADREAFFGQGTRLTVV.

This clonotype was counted at least ten times. The rearrangement uses TRBV21-1 and TRBJ2-4; the D call in the table, TRBD1, was not verified against the DNA. TRBV21-1 is noted as a pseudogene. The CDR3 length is 16 residues. CDR3 region: CASSFHKDRSKNIQYF. The CDR3 coding sequence is TGTGCCAGCAGCTTTCATAAGGACAGGAGCAAAAACATTCAGTACTTC.

The sample holds many counts of this clonotype. J is TRBJ2-7 and V is TRBV19; D may be TRBD2 (5 bases). Germline CDR1 and CDR2: LNHDA and SQIVND (reference sequence). The CDR3 totals 13 residues. The ends were cut back, 3 bases at V and 4 bases at J, with 10 bases in the middle. In nucleotides, the CDR3 is TGTGCCAGTAGTATTAGGAGGCAATACGAGCAGTACTTC. It is translated as CASSIRRQYEQYF. The whole variable domain, filled in from reference TRBV19 and TRBJ2-7, reads DGGITQSPKYLFRKEGQNVTLSCEQNLNHDAMYWYRQDPGQGLRLIYYSQIVNDFQKGDIAEGYSVSREKKESFPLTVTSAQKNPTAFYLCASSIRRQYEQYFGPGTRLTVT.

This clonotype was observed many times. The chain employs TRBV28 and TRBJ2-5; D tentatively reads TRBD1 or TRBD2 (6 bases each). Per the germline V gene, CDR1 is MDHEN and CDR2 is SYDVKM. This CDR3 has 15 amino acids. V was pared by 5 bases and J by 5 bases, with 18 bases between. CDR3 DNA sequence: TGTGCCAGCAGTCCCCAACCCGGGGGCCGGGAGACCCAGTACTTC. This gives the protein CASSPQPGGRETQYF.

Many counts were recorded for this clonotype. The chain employs TRBV7-8 and TRBJ2-7; D perhaps matches TRBD2 (5 bases). The germline CDR1 and CDR2 sequences are SGHVS and FQNEAQ. The CDR3 length is 15 residues. Trimming cost V 2 bases and J 3 bases, with 14 bases left between them. The CDR3 sequence is CASSLQSGSHYEQYF. The CDR3 DNA reads as TGTGCCAGCAGCTTACAGAGCGGATCCCACTACGAGCAGTACTTC.